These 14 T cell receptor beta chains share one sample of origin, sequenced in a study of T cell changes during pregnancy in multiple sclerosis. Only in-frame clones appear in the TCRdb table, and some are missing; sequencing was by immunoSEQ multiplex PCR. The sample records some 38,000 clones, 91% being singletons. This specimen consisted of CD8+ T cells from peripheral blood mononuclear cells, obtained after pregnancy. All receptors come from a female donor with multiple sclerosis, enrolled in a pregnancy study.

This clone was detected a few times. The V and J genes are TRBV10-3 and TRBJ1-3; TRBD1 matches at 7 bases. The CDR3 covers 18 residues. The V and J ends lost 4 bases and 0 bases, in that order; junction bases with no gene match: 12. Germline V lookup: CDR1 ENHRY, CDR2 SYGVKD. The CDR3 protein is CAISVFSVGTDSGNTIYF. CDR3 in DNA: TGTGCCATCAGTGTGTTTTCAGTGGGGACAGACTCTGGAAACACCATATATTTT.

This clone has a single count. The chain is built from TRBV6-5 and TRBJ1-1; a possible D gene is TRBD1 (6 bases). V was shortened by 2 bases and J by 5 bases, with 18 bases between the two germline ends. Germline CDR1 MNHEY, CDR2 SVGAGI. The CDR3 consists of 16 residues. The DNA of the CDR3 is TGTGCCAGCAGTTACCTACAGGGCCTAAGGCGGACTGAAGCTTTCTTT. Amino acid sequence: CASSYLQGLRRTEAFF.

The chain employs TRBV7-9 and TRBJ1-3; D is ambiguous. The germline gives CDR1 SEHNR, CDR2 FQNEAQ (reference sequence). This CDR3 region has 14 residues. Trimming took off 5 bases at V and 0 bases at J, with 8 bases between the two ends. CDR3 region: CASSQTTSGNTIYF. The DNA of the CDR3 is TGTGCCAGCAGCCAGACTACCTCTGGAAACACCATATATTTT.

CDR3 in amino acids: CASSPQPREDTGELFF. CDR3 DNA: TGTGCCAGCAGCCCGCAACCCAGGGAGGACACCGGGGAGCTGTTTTTT. The chain links TRBV13 to TRBJ2-2; D perhaps matches TRBD2 (6 bases). V lost 5 bases and J 3 bases, leaving 16 bases between the germline ends. The CDR3 runs 16 residues. Looked up from germline, CDR1 is PRHDT and CDR2 is FYEKMQ (reference sequence).

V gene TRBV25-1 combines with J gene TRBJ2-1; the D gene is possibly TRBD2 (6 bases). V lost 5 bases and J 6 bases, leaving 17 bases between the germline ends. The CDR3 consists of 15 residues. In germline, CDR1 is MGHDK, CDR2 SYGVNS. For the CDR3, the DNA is TGTGCCAGCAGTCCTCTGGGACTTGAGGTCAATGAGCAGTTCTTC. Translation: CASSPLGLEVNEQFF. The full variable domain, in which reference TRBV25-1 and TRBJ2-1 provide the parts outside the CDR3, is EADIYQTPRYLVIGTGKKITLECSQTMGHDKMYWYQQDPGMELHLIHYSYGVNSTEKGDLSSESTVSRIRTEHFPLTLESARPSHTSQYLCASSPLGLEVNEQFFGPGTRLTVL.

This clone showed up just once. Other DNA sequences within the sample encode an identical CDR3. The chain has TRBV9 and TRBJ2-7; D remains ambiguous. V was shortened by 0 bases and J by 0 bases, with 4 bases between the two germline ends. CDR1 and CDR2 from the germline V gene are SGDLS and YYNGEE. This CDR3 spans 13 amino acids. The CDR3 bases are TGTGCCAGCAGCGTAGGAGGCTCCTACGAGCAGTACTTC. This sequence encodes CASSVGGSYEQYF.

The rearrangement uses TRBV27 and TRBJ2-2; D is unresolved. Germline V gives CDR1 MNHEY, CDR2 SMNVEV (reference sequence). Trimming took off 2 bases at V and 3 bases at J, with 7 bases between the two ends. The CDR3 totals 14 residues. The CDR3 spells CASSLGEDTGELFF. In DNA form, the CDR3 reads TGTGCCAGCAGTTTAGGCGAGGACACCGGGGAGCTGTTTTTT.

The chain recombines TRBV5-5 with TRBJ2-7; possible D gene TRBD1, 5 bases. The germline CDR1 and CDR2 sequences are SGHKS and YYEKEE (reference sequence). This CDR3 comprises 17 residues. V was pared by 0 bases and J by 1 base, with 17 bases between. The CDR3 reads CASSLARDSHTSYEQYF. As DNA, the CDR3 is TGTGCCAGCAGCTTGGCTCGAGACAGTCACACTTCCTACGAGCAGTACTTC.

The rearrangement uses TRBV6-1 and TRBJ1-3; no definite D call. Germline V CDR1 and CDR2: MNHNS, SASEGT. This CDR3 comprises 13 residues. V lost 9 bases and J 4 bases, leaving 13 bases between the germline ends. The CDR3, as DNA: TGTGCCAGTCCTGATTGGGCCGGAAACACCATATATTTT. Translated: CASPDWAGNTIYF.

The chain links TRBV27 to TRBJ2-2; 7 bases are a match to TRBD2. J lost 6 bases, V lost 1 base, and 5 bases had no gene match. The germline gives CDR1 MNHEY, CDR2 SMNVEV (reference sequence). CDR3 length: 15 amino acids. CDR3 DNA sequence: TGTGCCAGCAGTTTATTCCGGGGGGATCCCGGGGAGCTGTTTTTT. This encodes CASSLFRGDPGELFF.

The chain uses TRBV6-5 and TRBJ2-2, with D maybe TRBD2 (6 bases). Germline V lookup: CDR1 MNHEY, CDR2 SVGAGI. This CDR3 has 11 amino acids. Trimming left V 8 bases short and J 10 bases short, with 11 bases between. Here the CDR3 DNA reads TGTGCCAGCCCTGGGACTTTGGAGCTGTTTTTT. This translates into CASPGTLELFF.

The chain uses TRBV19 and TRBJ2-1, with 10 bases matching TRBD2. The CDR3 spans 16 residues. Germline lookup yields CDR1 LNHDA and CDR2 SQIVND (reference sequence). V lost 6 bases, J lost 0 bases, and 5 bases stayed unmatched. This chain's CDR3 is CASRGAGGSSYNEQFF. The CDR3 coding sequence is TGTGCCAGTAGAGGAGCGGGAGGGAGCTCCTACAATGAGCAGTTCTTC.

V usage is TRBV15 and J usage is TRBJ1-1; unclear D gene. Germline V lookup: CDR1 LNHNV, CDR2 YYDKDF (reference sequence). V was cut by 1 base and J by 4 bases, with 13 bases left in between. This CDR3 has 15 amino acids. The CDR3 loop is CATSRARESITEAFF. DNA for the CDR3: TGTGCCACCAGCAGAGCTCGGGAATCCATCACTGAAGCTTTCTTT.

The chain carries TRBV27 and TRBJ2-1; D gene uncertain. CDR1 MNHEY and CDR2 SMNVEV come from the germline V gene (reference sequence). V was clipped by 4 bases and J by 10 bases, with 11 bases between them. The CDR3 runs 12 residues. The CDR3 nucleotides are TGTGCCAGCAGTTCAGGCCGCGAAGAGCAGTTCTTC. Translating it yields CASSSGREEQFF.